The T cell receptor (beta chain) described here comes from a study of T cell changes during pregnancy in multiple sclerosis. This clone was found once. Germline V gene data show CDR1 as LNHDA and CDR2 as SQIVND (reference sequence). Trimming cost V 1 base and J 5 bases; bases outside gene matches: 3. There are 14 residues in the CDR3. Sequencing was performed with immunoSEQ multiplex PCR; in TCRdb, only in-frame clones are kept and a portion is missing. The repertoire holds 45,000 to 55,000 clones, with 80% to 95% as singletons. Sequencing used CD4+ T cells from peripheral blood mononuclear cells, obtained in the second trimester of pregnancy. This sequence originates from a female donor in good health, enrolled as a control in a pregnancy study. This chain joins TRBV19 and TRBJ2-5; 8 bases agree with TRBD1. The CDR3 DNA follows: TGTGCCAGTAGTATAGGCAGGGGGCAGGAGACCCAGTACTTC. Translation gives CASSIGRGQETQYF. The full variable domain, completed using reference TRBV19 and TRBJ2-5, is DGGITQSPKYLFRKEGQNVTLSCEQNLNHDAMYWYRQDPGQGLRLIYYSQIVNDFQKGDIAEGYSVSREKKESFPLTVTSAQKNPTAFYLCASSIGRGQETQYFGPGTRLLVL.